The source of this T cell receptor beta chain is a study of blood T cell repertoires in COVID-19. V trimming: 0 bases; J trimming: 4 bases; junction bases outside the gene matches: 2. The CDR3 consists of 15 residues. The V gene's germline CDR1 is SGHRS and CDR2 YFSETQ. Original processing methods: Amplifying reference gene primers gave estimates of nucleated cell counts. Sequencing used immunoSEQ multiplex PCR; TCRdb keeps in-frame clones, though not all of them. The D gene and trimming were derived from the DNA, and the V and J assignments and clone size from that table. The table has around 300,000 clones, roughly 89% seen once; the top ten hold about 4.5%. Clinical history reported by participants formed the basis on which cohorts were assigned.

Sequencing used PBMCs or T cells enriched from blood (not recorded which). The sequence derives from a woman under 30 with acute COVID-19. The chain employs TRBV5-1 and TRBJ2-1; 9 bases agree with TRBD2. The CDR3 sequence is CASSLGTSEYNEQFF. For the CDR3, the DNA is TGCGCCAGCAGCTTGGGGACTAGCGAGTACAATGAGCAGTTCTTC.